This T cell receptor beta chain came from a study of cytomegalovirus exposure and HLA in healthy donors. The primer mix had 60 Vbeta and 13 Jbeta primers. Original handling: Later analysis identified tens of millions of unique TCR beta chains, roughly 11 million shared. Clones were read by immunoSEQ multiplex PCR, and TCRdb kept only the in-frame ones, dropping some. From that table come the V and J calls and clone size; the DNA was used to work out D and trimming. The profile shows around 130,000 clones, about 83% of them singletons. This CDR3 contains 15 residues. Looked up from germline, CDR1 is SEHNR and CDR2 is FQNEAQ (reference sequence).

The source of this sequence is a girl aged 2 to 9 in good health and CMV-seronegative. This chain uses TRBV7-9 with TRBJ2-5, with D maybe TRBD1 (6 bases). The J call is doubtful: the DNA matches TRBJ2-7 better. The sample was PBMCs. CDR3 in amino acids: CASLTTGSSSYEQYF. For the CDR3, the DNA is TGTGCCAGCCTCACGACAGGATCGAGCTCCTACGAGCAGTACTTC.